Following are 22 T cell receptor beta chains from one sample sequenced in a study of CD4 T cells in relation to SARS-CoV-2 and coronaviruses. No antigen is known for these receptors. Data came from immunoSEQ multiplex PCR; TCRdb stores just in-frame clones and leaves some out. The sample has about 19,000 clones, over 70% seen once. CD4+ T cells from unexposed donors were obtained before the COVID-19 pandemic (2011-2018). Isolation of CD4+ T cells took place after nine to ten days in culture. The specimen sequenced was CD4+ T cells from PBMCs, cultured in vitro. The receptors stem from a human donor in good health.

CDR3 nucleotides: TGCGCCAGCAGCTTGGCCTCGACAGGGGGCGGCTACACCTTC. This translates into CASSLASTGGGYTF. This sequence joins TRBV5-1 and TRBJ1-2, with TRBD1 identical over 10 bases. CDR3 length: 14 residues. The germline CDR1 and CDR2 sequences are SGHRS and YFSETQ. V shed 0 bases, J shed 8 bases, and the junction held 4 bases outside the gene matches. Full variable domain (remainder filled in from reference TRBV5-1 and TRBJ1-2): KAGVTQTPRYLIKTRGQQVTLSCSPISGHRSVSWYQQTPGQGLQFLFEYFSETQRNKGNFPGRFSGRQFSNSRSEMNVSTLELGDSALYLCASSLASTGGGYTFGSGTRLTVV.

V gene TRBV9 combines with J gene TRBJ2-6, with a possible D match to TRBD2 (5 bases). Germline V gene data show CDR1 as SGDLS and CDR2 as YYNGEE. There are 16 residues in the CDR3. Trimming took off 0 bases at V and 9 bases at J, with 16 bases between the two ends. CDR3 nucleotide sequence: TGTGCCAGCAGCGTAGCTCCGGGAAGGATGGACAACGTCCTGACTTTC. Residues: CASSVAPGRMDNVLTF.

This chain uses TRBV9 with TRBJ2-5; 7 nucleotides align to TRBD1. V was clipped by 4 bases and J by 5 bases; unmatched bases: 8. Germline V gene lookup returns CDR1 SGDLS and CDR2 YYNGEE. The CDR3 extends over 14 amino acids. DNA of the CDR3: TGTGCCAGCAGCTACTCGGACAGGCGGGAGACCCAGTACTTC. Its translation is CASSYSDRRETQYF.

The chain recombines TRBV7-2 with TRBJ2-5; D unclear. V lost 1 base and J lost 7, with 7 bases in between. CDR1 and CDR2 from the germline V gene are SGHTA and FQGNSA. The CDR3 is 12 residues long. CDR3 coding DNA: TGTGCCAGCAGCTTAGATAGCACGACCCAGTACTTC. This codes for CASSLDSTTQYF.

This clone has just one count. The gene calls are TRBV27 and TRBJ1-1; weak D call: TRBD1 (5 bases). Germline V gene sequence: CDR1 MNHEY, CDR2 SMNVEV (reference sequence). The CDR3 runs to 14 residues. V was trimmed by 8 bases and J by 5 bases, leaving 18 bases between them. Here the CDR3 reads CASAPSRGETEAFF. The DNA for the CDR3 is TGTGCCAGCGCACCATCAAGGGGCGAAACTGAAGCTTTCTTT.

This chain connects TRBV4-1 to TRBJ2-7; 12 bases are shared with TRBD2. The junction had 0 bases not matched to a gene; V was cut back by 1 base and J by 2 bases. Germline V lookup: CDR1 MGHRA, CDR2 YSYEKL. The CDR3 consists of 15 residues. CDR3 coding DNA: TGCGCCAGCAGCCAAGGACTAGCGGGAGCCTACGAGCAGTACTTC. Its translation: CASSQGLAGAYEQYF.

A few counts support this clone. The chain carries TRBV4-2 and TRBJ2-7; 7 bases map to TRBD2. CDR1 is LGHNA, CDR2 YNFKEQ, per germline. The CDR3 sequence is 15 residues long. The trim removed 5 bases at V and 4 bases at J, leaving 11 bases unmatched. The CDR3 is CASSSEREGLYEQYF. The CDR3 coding sequence is TGTGCCAGCAGCTCCGAGAGGGAGGGCCTATACGAGCAGTACTTC.

The gene calls are TRBV5-1 and TRBJ2-5; no reliable D call. With 1 base removed from V and 5 bases from J, the gap between germline ends came to 15 bases. This CDR3 comprises 15 residues. The germline V gene has CDR1 SGHRS and CDR2 YFSETQ. This chain's CDR3 is CASSLPDPRAETQYF. CDR3 coding DNA: TGCGCCAGCAGCTTGCCCGACCCTCGGGCGGAGACCCAGTACTTC. The full variable domain, rest sourced from reference TRBV5-1 and TRBJ2-5, is KAGVTQTPRYLIKTRGQQVTLSCSPISGHRSVSWYQQTPGQGLQFLFEYFSETQRNKGNFPGRFSGRQFSNSRSEMNVSTLELGDSALYLCASSLPDPRAETQYFGPGTRLLVL.

The V call is TRBV14, the J call TRBJ1-6, with D uncertain. This CDR3 has 15 residues. The germline V and J ends were trimmed by 1 base and 11 bases, with 15 bases remaining between them. The V gene's germline CDR1 is SGHDN and CDR2 FVKESK. CDR3 coding DNA: TGTGCCAGCAGCCAAGTATCTGGGCCATGGGCACCCCTCCACTTT. It yields the protein CASSQVSGPWAPLHF.

CDR3 in amino acids: CASSLDLNYGYTF. In DNA form, the CDR3 reads TGTGCCAGCAGCTTAGATCTTAACTATGGCTACACCTTC. The chain uses TRBV11-2 and TRBJ1-2, with no clear D. CDR3 length: 13 amino acids. The germline CDR1 and CDR2 sequences are SGHAT and FQNNGV. The V end lost 0 bases, the J end lost 1 base, and 3 bases lay between the germline ends.

This clone was found once. This CDR3 is CASSPGGGRGPETQYF. CDR3 in DNA: TGTGCCAGCAGCCCCGGAGGTGGCAGGGGGCCAGAGACCCAGTACTTC. V is TRBV5-4 and J is TRBJ2-5; 8 bases agree with TRBD1. Germline V gene data show CDR1 as SGHNT and CDR2 as YYREEE (reference sequence). The CDR3 is made up of 16 amino acids. V dropped 4 bases and J dropped 4; count of bases not matched to a gene: 12. The full variable domain, its missing parts supplied by reference TRBV5-4 and TRBJ2-5, is ETGVTQSPTHLIKTRGQQVTLRCSSQSGHNTVSWYQQALGQGPQFIFQYYREEENGRGNFPPRFSGLQFPNYSSELNVNALELDDSALYLCASSPGGGRGPETQYFGPGTRLLVL.

This rearrangement joins TRBV19 to TRBJ1-2; D is undetermined. The germline gives CDR1 LNHDA, CDR2 SQIVND (reference sequence). The ends were cut back, 6 bases at V and 8 bases at J, with 13 bases in the middle. This CDR3 is built from 12 residues. The DNA for the CDR3 is TGTGCCAGTAGCCGGAGGGATTCGGGCTACACCTTC. Amino acids: CASSRRDSGYTF.

CDR3 DNA: TGTGCCAGCAGCCAAGGAGGGCCAGGGGGCGACGGAAACACCATATATTTT. This translates into CASSQGGPGGDGNTIYF. The chain is built from TRBV14 and TRBJ1-3, with 8 bases aligning to TRBD1. The CDR3 length is 17 residues. Looked up from germline, CDR1 is SGHDN and CDR2 is FVKESK. J gave up 4 bases and V 1 base, and 9 bases lay outside the gene matches.

The chain employs TRBV27 and TRBJ2-7, with 8 bases matching TRBD1. This CDR3 has 14 residues. Trimming cost V 5 bases and J 2 bases; bases outside gene matches: 5. Germline values: CDR1 MNHEY, CDR2 SMNVEV (reference sequence). CDR3 region: CASSPRTGTYEQYF. The CDR3 DNA follows: TGTGCCAGCAGTCCCCGGACAGGGACCTACGAGCAGTACTTC.

The chain joins TRBV6-5 to TRBJ2-5; 9 bases line up with TRBD1. This CDR3 spans 14 amino acids. Germline trimming cut 8 bases from V and 3 bases from J; bases unmatched to any gene: 7. Germline values: CDR1 MNHEY, CDR2 SVGAGI. The CDR3 region has the DNA TGTGCCAGCCAATTCGGACAGGGGAAAGAGACCCAGTACTTC. This codes for CASQFGQGKETQYF.

J is TRBJ2-3 and V is TRBV4-3; TRBD2 aligns across 10 bases. Germline CDR1 LGHNA, CDR2 YSLEER. The CDR3 runs 16 residues. V shed 1 base, J shed 5 bases, and the junction held 6 bases outside the gene matches. The CDR3: CASSQGTSGNVDTQYF. As DNA, the CDR3 is TGCGCCAGCAGCCAAGGAACTAGCGGGAATGTAGATACGCAGTATTTT.

J is TRBJ2-7 and V is TRBV4-3, with 9 nucleotides matching TRBD1. CDR3 size: 16 residues. Germline CDR1 LGHNA, CDR2 YSLEER. Trimming cost V 0 bases and J 3 bases; bases outside gene matches: 6. The DNA for the CDR3 is TGCGCCAGCAGCCAAGATGCGACAGGGGGGCACTACGAGCAGTACTTC. This encodes CASSQDATGGHYEQYF.

The chain is built from TRBV11-3 and TRBJ2-1, with TRBD2 matching 8 bases. V lost 3 bases to trimming and J lost 10 bases; unmatched junction nucleotides: 11. This CDR3 has 15 residues. From germline, CDR1 is SGHNT and CDR2 YENEEA. In nucleotides, the CDR3 is TGTGCCAGCAGCTTCGGGGGGGATAGATACGGGGAGCAGTTCTTC. Translating it yields CASSFGGDRYGEQFF.

The gene calls are TRBV20-1 and TRBJ2-1, with D perhaps matching TRBD1 or TRBD2 (5 bases each). This CDR3 comprises 8 residues. From germline, CDR1 is DFQATT and CDR2 SNEGSKA (reference sequence). V shed 6 bases and J shed 12 bases, with 6 bases lying between them. This CDR3 is CSAGRQFF. The CDR3 nucleotides read TGCAGTGCGGGACGGCAGTTCTTC.

The chain couples TRBV30 to TRBJ1-4; 11 bases map to TRBD1. The CDR3 sequence is 12 residues long. Germline CDR1 and CDR2: GTSNPN and SVGIG (reference sequence). The ends lost 8 bases at V and 7 bases at J; junction bases unmatched: 3. The DNA for the CDR3 is TGTGCCCGGGGGACAGGGGGTGAAAAACTGTTTTTT. The encoded protein is CARGTGGEKLFF.

The rearrangement links TRBV7-7 to TRBJ2-2; TRBD1 or TRBD2 may be the D gene (6 bases each). The CDR3 contains 16 residues. Germline V lookup: CDR1 SSHAT, CDR2 FNYEAQ (reference sequence). V lost 4 bases, J lost 4 bases, and 16 bases lay in between. The DNA of the CDR3 is TGTGCCAGCAGCTCAACGGGGGCGCCGGGCACCGGGGAGCTGTTTTTT. Its translation: CASSSTGAPGTGELFF. The entire variable domain, with the rest obtained from reference TRBV7-7 and TRBJ2-2, is as follows: GAGVSQSPRYKVTKRGQDVTLRCDPISSHATLYWYQQALGQGPEFLTYFNYEAQPDKSGLPSDRFSAERPEGSISTLTIQRTEQRDSAMYRCASSSTGAPGTGELFFGEGSRLTVL.

This CDR3 reads CAIRAAKLTDTQYF. The CDR3 bases are TGTGCCATCAGGGCGGCTAAGCTCACAGATACGCAGTATTTT. The chain has TRBV10-3 and TRBJ2-3; D not resolved. Trimming left V 6 bases short and J 2 bases short, with 12 bases between. CDR3 length: 14 amino acids. Per germline, CDR1 ENHRY and CDR2 SYGVKD.